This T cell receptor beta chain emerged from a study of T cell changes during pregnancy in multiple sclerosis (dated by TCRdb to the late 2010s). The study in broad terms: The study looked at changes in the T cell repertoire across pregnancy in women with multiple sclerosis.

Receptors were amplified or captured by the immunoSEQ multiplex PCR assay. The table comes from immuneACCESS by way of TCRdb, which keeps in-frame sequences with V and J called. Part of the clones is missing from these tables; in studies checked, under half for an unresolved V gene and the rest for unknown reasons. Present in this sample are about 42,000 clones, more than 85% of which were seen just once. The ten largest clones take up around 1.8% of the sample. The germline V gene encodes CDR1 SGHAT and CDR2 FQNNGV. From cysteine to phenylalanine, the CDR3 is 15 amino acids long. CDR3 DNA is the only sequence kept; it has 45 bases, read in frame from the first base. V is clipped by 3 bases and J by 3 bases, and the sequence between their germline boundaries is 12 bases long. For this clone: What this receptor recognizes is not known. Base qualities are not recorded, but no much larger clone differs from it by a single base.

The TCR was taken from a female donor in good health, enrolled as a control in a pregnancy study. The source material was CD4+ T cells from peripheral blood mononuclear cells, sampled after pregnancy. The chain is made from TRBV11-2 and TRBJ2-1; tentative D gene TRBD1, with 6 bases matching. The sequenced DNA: TGTGCCAGCAGCTTGGGCCGGGACATCTACAATGAGCAGTTCTTC. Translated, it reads CASSLGRDIYNEQFF.